One and the same sample provided the 22 T cell receptor beta chains below, sequenced in a study of regulatory T cells in long-lasting Graves disease. The time point is: persistent/refractory GD, antithyroid drugs over 5 years with positive TRAb. From PBMCs, RNA was extracted and then used to make the TCR library. With iRepertoire HTBI primers and Arm-PCR of CDR3 regions, TCR beta libraries were built. A single record per CDR3 protein comes from TCRdb applying MiXCR to the multiplex PCR reads. The sample records about 470,000 distinct CDR3 sequences, about a fifth being singletons. The sequenced sample was peripheral blood mononuclear cells (PBMCs), obtained when the disease was refractory, from a patient treated with antithyroid drugs. The receptors originated from a female donor with Graves disease.

The V and J genes are TRBV12-3 or TRBV12-4 and TRBJ2-1, with D perhaps TRBD2 (6 bases). The CDR3 loop spans 15 amino acids. V was pared by 3 bases and J by 4 bases, with 13 bases between. This chain's CDR3 is CASSFALADYNEQFF. DNA of the CDR3: TGTGCCAGCAGTTTCGCGTTAGCGGATTACAATGAGCAGTTCTTC.

This clonotype was recorded a few times. The chain uses TRBV29-1 and TRBJ1-2; D perhaps matches TRBD1 (6 bases). This CDR3 region has 11 residues. CDR1 is SQVTM, CDR2 ANQGSEA, per germline. V dropped 6 bases and J dropped 7 bases, with 12 bases sitting between them. This CDR3 is CSVNEGGGYTF. CDR3 nucleotide sequence: TGCAGCGTAAATGAGGGGGGTGGCTACACCTTC.

This clonotype was recorded many times. The chain uses TRBV28 and TRBJ2-2; TRBD2 matches 9 bases. Germline V gene lookup returns CDR1 MDHEN and CDR2 SYDVKM. The CDR3 runs to 17 residues. The V segment lost 3 bases and the J segment 0 bases; nucleotides outside the gene matches: 5. The CDR3 DNA sequence: TGTGCCAGCAGTTTCCTTCCTAGCGGGACGAACACCGGGGAGCTGTTTTTT. This translates into CASSFLPSGTNTGELFF.

This clonotype was seen repeatedly, ten times or more. The rearrangement uses TRBV12-3 or TRBV12-4 and TRBJ1-1; 8 nucleotides line up with TRBD1. Trimming at V came to 5 bases and at J to 4 bases, leaving 9 bases not matched to a gene. The CDR3 length is 15 residues. CDR3 bases: TGTGCCAGCAGTCATGTAATAGGACAGGGCACTGAAGCTTTCTTT. It yields the protein CASSHVIGQGTEAFF.

A few counts support this clonotype. The V gene is TRBV20-1, the J gene TRBJ1-4; 11 bases are a match to TRBD1. The CDR3 is 15 residues long. Germline V gives CDR1 DFQATT, CDR2 SNEGSKA (reference sequence). V shed 5 bases and J 1 base; nucleotides not matched to a gene: 3. CDR3 in amino acids: CSAPGTGGTNEKLFF. CDR3 nucleotides: TGCAGTGCTCCCGGGACAGGGGGAACTAATGAAAAACTGTTTTTT.

With regard to this clonotype: This clone may be a read error of a much larger clone one base away. This rearrangement joins TRBV6-2 or TRBV6-3 to TRBJ1-5, with D uncertain. The CDR3 runs to 13 residues. Germline-derived CDR1 and CDR2 are MNHEY and SVGEGT. The CDR3 DNA is TGTGTCAGCAGTTACGAGGGCAGCGGGCCCCAGCATTTT. Its translation: CVSSYEGSGPQHF.

The chain employs TRBV28 and TRBJ2-3, with D unresolved. The CDR3 sequence is 13 residues long. The germline V and J ends were trimmed by 6 bases and 1 base, with 8 bases remaining between them. CDR1 is MDHEN and CDR2 is SYDVKM in the germline V gene. This CDR3 reads CASRHIRTDTQYF. The DNA for the CDR3 is TGTGCCAGCAGACATATACGCACAGATACGCAGTATTTT.

The V call is TRBV5-1, the J call TRBJ2-5; the match to TRBD2 covers 10 bases. The CDR3 contains 16 residues. Germline CDR1 is SGHRS and CDR2 is YFSETQ. Losses at the gene ends were 4 bases for V and 2 bases for J; bases not matched to a gene: 8. This CDR3 is CASSLLAAGGQETQYF. The CDR3 DNA is TGCGCCAGCAGCCTCTTGGCAGCGGGGGGGCAAGAGACCCAGTACTTC.

This clonotype was detected many times. The chain recombines TRBV20-1 with TRBJ2-2; 10 bases fit TRBD2. V lost 5 bases to trimming and J lost 4 bases; unmatched junction nucleotides: 7. The CDR3 totals 15 residues. Germline CDR1 is DFQATT and CDR2 is SNEGSKA (reference sequence). The CDR3 nucleotides are TGCAGTGCTTCGACTACTAGCGGGATCACCGGGGAGCTGTTTTTT. This translates into CSASTTSGITGELFF.

This chain uses TRBV28 with TRBJ2-1; D ambiguous. Germline-derived CDR1 and CDR2 are MDHEN and SYDVKM. The CDR3 totals 17 residues. The V end was cut by 3 bases, the J end by 5 bases, with 20 bases between. The CDR3 DNA reads TGTGCCAGCAGTTTTAGCCCTCACGCCCTAGACAACAATGAGCAGTTCTTC. It encodes CASSFSPHALDNNEQFF.

Many counts were recorded for this clonotype. V is TRBV6-1 and J is TRBJ1-5, with D perhaps TRBD1 (5 bases). CDR1 is MNHNS and CDR2 is SASEGT in the germline V gene. CDR3 length equals 14 residues. V was trimmed by 8 bases and J by 2 bases, leaving 13 bases between them. The CDR3: CASSRGDGNQPQHF. CDR3 coding DNA: TGTGCCAGCTCCAGAGGGGACGGCAATCAGCCCCAGCATTTT.

This clonotype was observed many times. The V gene is TRBV28, the J gene TRBJ2-5; TRBD1 aligns across 9 bases. Germline CDR1 is MDHEN and CDR2 is SYDVKM. Losses at the gene ends were 5 bases for V and 2 bases for J; bases not matched to a gene: 15. CDR3 size: 18 residues. This chain's CDR3 is CASSVPSQWTGDQETQYF. In nucleotides, the CDR3 is TGTGCCAGCAGTGTCCCCTCTCAATGGACAGGGGATCAAGAGACCCAGTACTTC.

The V call is TRBV6-1, the J call TRBJ1-5, with TRBD1 matching 9 bases. After removal of 7 bases from V and 3 bases from J, the junction contained 7 bases not matched to a gene. The CDR3 contains 15 residues. Germline assignment: CDR1 MNHNS and CDR2 SASEGT. The CDR3 region has the DNA TGTGCCAGCAAATATCGGACAGGGGACAATCAGCCCCAGCATTTT. As protein: CASKYRTGDNQPQHF.

In this sample, this clonotype turned up many times. This chain connects TRBV20-1 to TRBJ1-6, with 8 bases matching TRBD1. This CDR3 contains 19 residues. CDR1 DFQATT and CDR2 SNEGSKA come from the germline V gene (reference sequence). V dropped 5 bases and J dropped 5; count of bases not matched to a gene: 20. This chain's CDR3 is CSAGPRTGPVGTNNSPLHF. The CDR3 DNA follows: TGCAGTGCTGGACCCAGGACAGGGCCCGTCGGGACGAATAATTCACCCCTCCACTTT.

V and J are TRBV4-1 and TRBJ2-7; D not certain. This CDR3 contains 14 residues. The V end lost 1 base, the J end lost 2 bases, and 9 bases lay between the germline ends. Looked up from germline, CDR1 is MGHRA and CDR2 is YSYEKL. The CDR3 coding sequence is TGCGCCAGCAGCCAAGTGACGGATACCTACGAGCAGTACTTC. Amino acids: CASSQVTDTYEQYF.

The chain recombines TRBV6-2 or TRBV6-3 with TRBJ1-1; D gene uncertain. Trimming removed 0 bases at V and 6 bases at J, with 11 bases between. The germline V gene has CDR1 MNHEY and CDR2 SVGEGT. This CDR3 spans 14 amino acids. As DNA, the CDR3 is TGTGCCAGCAGTTACTCCCTCGCCCGCGCTGAAGCTTTCTTT. Protein product: CASSYSLARAEAFF.

This clonotype was observed at least ten times. The CDR3 loop is CASSPSGTSVFNEQYF. DNA for the CDR3: TGTGCCAGCAGCCCCTCCGGGACTAGCGTTTTCAACGAGCAGTACTTC. This chain links TRBV7-3 with TRBJ2-7; 10 positions agree with TRBD2. CDR3 length equals 16 residues. Germline V lookup: CDR1 SGHTA, CDR2 FQGTGA. The trim removed 5 bases at V and 5 bases at J, leaving 12 bases unmatched. Using reference TRBV7-3 and TRBJ2-7 for the parts outside the CDR3, the full variable domain is GAGVSQTPSNKVTEKGKYVELRCDPISGHTALYWYRQSLGQGPEFLIYFQGTGAADDSGLPNDRFFAVRPEGSVSTLKIQRTERGDSAVYLCASSPSGTSVFNEQYFGPGTRLTVT.

This clonotype was recorded many times. The chain links TRBV27 to TRBJ2-5; the D gene is possibly TRBD2 (6 bases). The CDR3 spans 16 residues. V gave up 6 bases and J gave up 0 bases, with 17 bases separating them. The germline V gene has CDR1 MNHEY and CDR2 SMNVEV (reference sequence). The CDR3 region has the DNA TGTGCCAGCAGCCCCTATTTTGGGGGGTACCAAGAGACCCAGTACTTC. Its protein is CASSPYFGGYQETQYF.

About this clonotype: A much larger clonotype is one base distant, so this may be a read error. This sequence joins TRBV6-1 and TRBJ1-2; D possibly corresponds to TRBD1 (6 bases). This CDR3 spans 13 amino acids. Germline V CDR1 and CDR2: MNHNS, SASEGT. V shed 6 bases and J shed 5 bases, with 13 bases lying between them. The CDR3 reads CASSLTGFYGYTF. In nucleotides, the CDR3 is TGTGCCAGCAGCCTTACAGGGTTTTATGGCTACACCTTC.

Remarks on this clonotype: A read error may explain this, as a much larger clone is one base away. Here the CDR3 DNA reads TGCAGTGCTAGAGGGACTAGCGGCTACGGGCAGTACTTC. It codes for CSARGTSGYGQYF. The chain uses TRBV20-1 and TRBJ2-7; 10 bases are a match to TRBD2. The CDR3 contains 13 residues. In germline, CDR1 is DFQATT, CDR2 SNEGSKA (reference sequence).

This clonotype appeared many times. This chain links TRBV29-1 with TRBJ2-5, with 8 bases fitting TRBD2. This CDR3 contains 14 residues. Germline loops: CDR1 SQVTM, CDR2 ANQGSEA. The V and J ends lost 4 bases and 0 bases, in that order; junction bases with no gene match: 4. The CDR3 loop reads CSVGTSGYQETQYF. The CDR3 region has the DNA TGCAGCGTTGGCACTAGCGGCTACCAAGAGACCCAGTACTTC. Supplemented by reference TRBV29-1 and TRBJ2-5, the full variable domain reads SAVISQKPSRDICQRGTSLTIQCQVDSQVTMMFWYRQQPGQSLTLIATANQGSEATYESGFVIDKFPISRPNLTFSTLTVSNMSPEDSSIYLCSVGTSGYQETQYFGPGTRLLVL.

This clonotype was observed a few times. The gene calls are TRBV19 and TRBJ1-5, with no clear D. Germline V lookup: CDR1 LNHDA, CDR2 SQIVND (reference sequence). The V and J ends lost 3 bases and 0 bases respectively, with 6 bases between them. The CDR3 runs 14 residues. As DNA, the CDR3 is TGTGCCAGTAGTATCTTAGATAGCAATCAGCCCCAGCATTTT. It translates to CASSILDSNQPQHF.